Here is one T cell receptor beta chain with its context. As yet, its antigen is unknown. Trimming removed 2 bases from V and 5 bases from J; junction bases left unmatched: 13. The CDR3 consists of 17 residues. In germline, CDR1 is MDHEN, CDR2 SYDVKM. The sample originates from a study of T cell responses to AZD1222 COVID-19 vaccine. Study findings and constraints: Scientists sampled the repertoires only once the peak T cell response had passed.

Profiling relied on immunoSEQ multiplex PCR, and the TCRdb table lists in-frame clones only, not all of them. The sample comprises about 89,000 clones, around 91% of which are singletons, and roughly 5.5% rests with the top ten. The source was peripheral blood, collected on day 0 of MenACWY control vaccination. The rearrangement uses TRBV28 and TRBJ2-5; TRBD1 matches 8 bases. The receptor's source is an adult in good health. CDR3 nucleotides: TGTGCCAGCAGTTTAAGGGGCCTGGGACAGGATGGGGAGACCCAGTACTTC. Protein sequence: CASSLRGLGQDGETQYF.